A selection of T cell receptor beta chains follows, all from one sample in a study of blood T cell repertoires in COVID-19. Clones were sequenced by immunoSEQ multiplex PCR, and TCRdb holds only the in-frame ones, with some missing. Of approximately 170,000 clones listed, 80% to 90% are singletons. Material for sequencing was peripheral blood. All receptors derive from a man between 18 and 35 years old who had recovered from COVID-19. Both conserved end residues are part of each CDR3. The order of the fields is clone size, V gene, J gene, D gene, CDR3 DNA, CDR3 protein. The D gene is left open where the match is weak. Clone size is given for some rows only: seen once, a few or many times, or a class if the clone is expanded.

NA	TRBV28	TRBJ2-3	NA	TGTGCCAGCTCCTTCTCGGTTACGCAGTATTTT	CASSFSVTQYF
NA	TRBV23-1	TRBJ1-5	NA	TGCGCCAGCAGTCACACCCTGAGGTGCAATCAGCCCCAGCATTTT	CASSHTLRCNQPQHF
once	TRBV9	TRBJ2-1	NA	TGTGCCAGCAGCGTAGGGCACCATTCTGATGAGCAGTTCTTC	CASSVGHHSDEQFF
NA	TRBV28	TRBJ1-4	NA	TGTGCCAGCAGTTCAGGGCTCTATAATGAAAAACTGTTTTTT	CASSSGLYNEKLFF
NA	TRBV7-9	TRBJ2-7	TRBD2	TGTGCCAGCAGCCCAGGGACTAGCGGGCGCTACGAGCAGTACTTC	CASSPGTSGRYEQYF
NA	TRBV5-1	TRBJ1-1	TRBD1	TGCGCCAGCAGCCCGGGGGACAGCTGGAACACTGAAGCTTTCTTT	CASSPGDSWNTEAFF
NA	TRBV7-2	TRBJ2-2	NA	TGTGCCAGCAGCTTCAGTGGTTCAACCGGGGAGCTGTTTTTT	CASSFSGSTGELFF
NA	TRBV5-1	TRBJ1-5	NA	TGCGCCAGCAGCTTGGCCTCGGGTCAGCCCCAGCATTTT	CASSLASGQPQHF
NA	TRBV28	TRBJ2-1	TRBD2	TGTGCCAGCAAGGGCGGGCCCCTCGCGGATCTAGCGGGTGACAATGAGCAGTTCTTC	CASKGGPLADLAGDNEQFF
NA	TRBV14	TRBJ2-1	TRBD2	TGTGCCAGCAGCCAGGAGAGGGAGCGGGAGTGTTATGAGCAGTTCTTC	CASSQERERECYEQFF
NA	TRBV5-4	TRBJ2-3	TRBD2	TGTGCCAGCAGCGCCGGGACTAAAGATACGCAGTATTTT	CASSAGTKDTQYF
few	TRBV6-4	TRBJ2-2	NA	TGTGCCAGCAGCAACTTAGACACCGGGGAGCTGTTTTTT	CASSNLDTGELFF
NA	TRBV7-9	TRBJ1-4	NA	TGTGCCAGCAGCCACGGGGGGCGGTATGGTGAAAAACTGTTTTTT	CASSHGGRYGEKLFF
NA	TRBV5-6	TRBJ2-7	NA	TGTGCCAGCACCTTCCGTGGCGGGGCTCGAAGCGAGCAGTACTTC	CASTFRGGARSEQYF
once	TRBV12-3/TRBV12-4	TRBJ2-1	NA	TGTGCCAGCAGCTACAGTTCCTACAATGAGCAGTTCTTC	CASSYSSYNEQFF
NA	TRBV18	TRBJ1-1	TRBD1	TGTGCCAGCTCACCACAGGGGGCTGTGGGGAACACTGAAGCTTTCTTT	CASSPQGAVGNTEAFF